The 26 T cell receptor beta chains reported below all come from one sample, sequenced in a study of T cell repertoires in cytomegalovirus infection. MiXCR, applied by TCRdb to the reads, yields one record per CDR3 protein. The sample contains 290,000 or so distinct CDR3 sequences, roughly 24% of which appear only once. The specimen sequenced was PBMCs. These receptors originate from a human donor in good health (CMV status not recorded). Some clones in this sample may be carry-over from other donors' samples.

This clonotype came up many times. The CDR3 DNA sequence: TGTGCCAGCAGCTTTTTAGGGGATAAGGAGCTGTTTTTT. Protein: CASSFLGDKELFF. This chain links TRBV7-3 with TRBJ2-2; possibly TRBD1 for D (5 bases). Germline V gene sequence: CDR1 SGHTA, CDR2 FQGTGA. The CDR3 runs to 13 residues. V was clipped by 3 bases and J by 10 bases, with 12 bases between them.

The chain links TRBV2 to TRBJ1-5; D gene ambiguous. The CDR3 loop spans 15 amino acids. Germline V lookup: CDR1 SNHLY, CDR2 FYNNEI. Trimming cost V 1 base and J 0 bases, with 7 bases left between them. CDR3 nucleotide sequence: TGTGCCAGCAGTGAAGGGGCCTATAGCAATCAGCCCCAGCATTTT. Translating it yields CASSEGAYSNQPQHF.

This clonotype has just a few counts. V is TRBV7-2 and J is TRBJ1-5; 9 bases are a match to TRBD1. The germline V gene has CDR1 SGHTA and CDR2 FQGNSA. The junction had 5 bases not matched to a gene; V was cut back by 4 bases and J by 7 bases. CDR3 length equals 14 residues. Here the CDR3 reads CASSWTGERQPQHF. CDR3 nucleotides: TGTGCCAGCAGCTGGACAGGGGAGCGGCAGCCCCAGCATTTT.

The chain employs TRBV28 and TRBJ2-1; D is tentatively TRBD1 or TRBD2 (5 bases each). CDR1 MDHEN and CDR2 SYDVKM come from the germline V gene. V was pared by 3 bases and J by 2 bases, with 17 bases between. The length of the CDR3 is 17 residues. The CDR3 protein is CASSFGASTGPYNEQFF. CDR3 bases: TGTGCCAGCAGTTTTGGGGCTAGCACGGGCCCCTACAATGAGCAGTTCTTC.

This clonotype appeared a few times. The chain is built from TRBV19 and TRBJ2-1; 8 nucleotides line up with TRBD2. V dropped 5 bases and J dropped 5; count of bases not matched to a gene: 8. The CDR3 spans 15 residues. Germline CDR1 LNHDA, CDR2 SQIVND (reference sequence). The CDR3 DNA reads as TGTGCCAGTAGTCCGGCGGGGGGCCGCAACAATGAGCAGTTCTTC. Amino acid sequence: CASSPAGGRNNEQFF. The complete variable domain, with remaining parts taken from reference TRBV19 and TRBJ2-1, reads DGGITQSPKYLFRKEGQNVTLSCEQNLNHDAMYWYRQDPGQGLRLIYYSQIVNDFQKGDIAEGYSVSREKKESFPLTVTSAQKNPTAFYLCASSPAGGRNNEQFFGPGTRLTVL.

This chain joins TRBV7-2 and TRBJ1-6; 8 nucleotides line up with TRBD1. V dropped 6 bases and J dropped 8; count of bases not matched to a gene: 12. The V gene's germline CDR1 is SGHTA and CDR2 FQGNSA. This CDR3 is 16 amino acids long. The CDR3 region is CASSLKVDRGDSPLHF. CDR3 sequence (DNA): TGTGCCAGCAGTTTGAAAGTCGACAGGGGAGATTCACCCCTCCACTTT.

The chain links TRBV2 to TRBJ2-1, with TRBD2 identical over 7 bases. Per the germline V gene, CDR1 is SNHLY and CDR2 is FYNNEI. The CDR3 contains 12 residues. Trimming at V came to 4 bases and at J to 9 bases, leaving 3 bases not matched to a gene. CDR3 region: CASSVWGGEQFF. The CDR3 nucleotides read TGTGCCAGCAGTGTGTGGGGGGGTGAGCAGTTCTTC.

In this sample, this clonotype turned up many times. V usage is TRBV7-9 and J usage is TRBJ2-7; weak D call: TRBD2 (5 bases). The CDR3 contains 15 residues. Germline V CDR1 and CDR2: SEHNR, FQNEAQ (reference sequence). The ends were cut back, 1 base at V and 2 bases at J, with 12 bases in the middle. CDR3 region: CASSLGGGPTYEQYF. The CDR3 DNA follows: TGTGCCAGCAGCTTAGGTGGCGGGCCAACCTACGAGCAGTACTTC.

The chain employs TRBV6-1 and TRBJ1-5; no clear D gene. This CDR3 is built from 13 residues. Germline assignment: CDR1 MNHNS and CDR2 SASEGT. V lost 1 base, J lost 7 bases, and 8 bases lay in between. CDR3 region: CASSEGTIQPQHF. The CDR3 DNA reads TGTGCCAGCAGTGAAGGAACCATCCAGCCCCAGCATTTT.

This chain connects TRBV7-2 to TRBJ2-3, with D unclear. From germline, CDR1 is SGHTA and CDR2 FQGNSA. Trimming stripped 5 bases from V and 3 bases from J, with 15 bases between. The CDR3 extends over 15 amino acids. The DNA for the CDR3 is TGTGCCAGCAGCCCTCAGCCGACTTTTACAGATACGCAGTATTTT. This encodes CASSPQPTFTDTQYF.

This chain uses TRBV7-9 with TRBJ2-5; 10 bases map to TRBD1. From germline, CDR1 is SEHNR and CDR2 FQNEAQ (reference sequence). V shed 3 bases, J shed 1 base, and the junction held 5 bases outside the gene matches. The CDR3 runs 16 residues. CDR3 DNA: TGTGCCAGCAGCTTTGGACAGGGGGGCCGCCAAGAGACCCAGTACTTC. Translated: CASSFGQGGRQETQYF. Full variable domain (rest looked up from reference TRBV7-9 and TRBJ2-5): DTGVSQNPRHKITKRGQNVTFRCDPISEHNRLYWYRQTLGQGPEFLTYFQNEAQLEKSRLLSDRFSAERPKGSFSTLEIQRTEQGDSAMYLCASSFGQGGRQETQYFGPGTRLLVL.

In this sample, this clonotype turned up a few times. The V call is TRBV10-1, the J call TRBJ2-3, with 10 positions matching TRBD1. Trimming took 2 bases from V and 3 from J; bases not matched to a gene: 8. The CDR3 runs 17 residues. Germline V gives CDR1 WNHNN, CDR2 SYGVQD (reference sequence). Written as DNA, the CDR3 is TGCGCCAGCAGTGAGAAAAGGACAGGGGGTCTGACAGATACGCAGTATTTT. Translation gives CASSEKRTGGLTDTQYF.

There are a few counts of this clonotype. The CDR3 sequence: CAISEWVSYNEQFF. CDR3 nucleotide sequence: TGTGCCATCAGTGAGTGGGTGTCCTACAATGAGCAGTTCTTC. The rearrangement joins TRBV10-3 to TRBJ2-1; no firm D call. The CDR3 runs to 14 residues. V was shortened by 1 base and J by 1 base, with 5 bases between the two germline ends. Germline V gene data show CDR1 as ENHRY and CDR2 as SYGVKD.

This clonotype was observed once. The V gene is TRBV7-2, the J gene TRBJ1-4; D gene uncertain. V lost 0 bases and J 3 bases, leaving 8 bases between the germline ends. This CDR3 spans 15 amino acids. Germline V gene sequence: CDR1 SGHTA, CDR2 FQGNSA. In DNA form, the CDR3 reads TGTGCCAGCAGCTTAGCGCGGGGATCTAATGAAAAACTGTTTTTT. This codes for CASSLARGSNEKLFF.

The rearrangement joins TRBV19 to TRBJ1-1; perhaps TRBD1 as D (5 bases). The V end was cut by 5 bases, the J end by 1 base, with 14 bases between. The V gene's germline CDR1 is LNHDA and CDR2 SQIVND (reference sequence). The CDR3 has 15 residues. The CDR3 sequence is CASSSQGGANTEAFF. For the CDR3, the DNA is TGTGCCAGTAGTTCCCAAGGAGGGGCGAACACTGAAGCTTTCTTT. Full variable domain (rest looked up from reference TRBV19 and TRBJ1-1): DGGITQSPKYLFRKEGQNVTLSCEQNLNHDAMYWYRQDPGQGLRLIYYSQIVNDFQKGDIAEGYSVSREKKESFPLTVTSAQKNPTAFYLCASSSQGGANTEAFFGQGTRLTVV.

CDR3 in DNA: TGTGCCAGCAGCTCACGGGGGGTCGGGTGGCGGGAGAACGCAGATACGCAGTATTTT. Amino acids: CASSSRGVGWRENADTQYF. The V gene is TRBV7-2, the J gene TRBJ2-3; TRBD2 agrees at 7 bases. Germline V gene sequence: CDR1 SGHTA, CDR2 FQGNSA. J was trimmed by 4 bases and V by 4 bases; bases with no gene match: 20. CDR3 length equals 19 residues. Supplemented by reference TRBV7-2 and TRBJ2-3, the full variable domain reads GAGVSQSPSNKVTEKGKDVELRCDPISGHTALYWYRQSLGQGLEFLIYFQGNSAPDKSGLPSDRFSAERTGGSVSTLTIQRTQQEDSAVYLCASSSRGVGWRENADTQYFGPGTRLTVL.

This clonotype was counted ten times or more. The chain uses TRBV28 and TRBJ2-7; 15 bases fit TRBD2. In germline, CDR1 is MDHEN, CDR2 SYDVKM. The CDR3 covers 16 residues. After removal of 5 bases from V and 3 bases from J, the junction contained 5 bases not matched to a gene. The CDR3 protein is CASSVGLAGGNYEQYF. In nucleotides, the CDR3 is TGTGCCAGCAGTGTAGGACTAGCGGGAGGGAACTACGAGCAGTACTTC.

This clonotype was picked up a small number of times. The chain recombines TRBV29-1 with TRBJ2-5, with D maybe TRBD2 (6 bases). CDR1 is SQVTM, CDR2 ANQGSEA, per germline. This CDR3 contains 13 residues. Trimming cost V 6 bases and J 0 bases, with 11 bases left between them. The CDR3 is CSVLRGYQETQYF. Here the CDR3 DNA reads TGCAGCGTGCTCCGGGGGTACCAAGAGACCCAGTACTTC.

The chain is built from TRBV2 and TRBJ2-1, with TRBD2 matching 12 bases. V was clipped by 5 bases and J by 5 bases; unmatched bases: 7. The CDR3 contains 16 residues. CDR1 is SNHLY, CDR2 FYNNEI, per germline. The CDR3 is CASSPDGLAGHNEQFF. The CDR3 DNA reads TGTGCCAGCAGTCCTGATGGACTAGCGGGACACAATGAGCAGTTCTTC.

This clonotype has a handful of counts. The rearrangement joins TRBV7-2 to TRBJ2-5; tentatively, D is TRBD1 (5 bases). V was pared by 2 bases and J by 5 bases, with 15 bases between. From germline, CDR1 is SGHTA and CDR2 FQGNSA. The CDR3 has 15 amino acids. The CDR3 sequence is CASSLTGRSGETQYF. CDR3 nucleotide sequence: TGTGCCAGCAGCTTAACCGGACGTTCAGGGGAGACCCAGTACTTC.

The CDR3 DNA reads TGTGCCAGCAGACCAGACAGCCACACCGGGGAGCTGTTTTTT. Translation: CASRPDSHTGELFF. The chain recombines TRBV12-3 or TRBV12-4 with TRBJ2-2, with D possibly matching TRBD1 (5 bases). The CDR3 spans 14 residues. The ends were cut back, 6 bases at V and 3 bases at J, with 11 bases in the middle.

Written as DNA, the CDR3 is TGTGCCAGCAGCCAAGTTTTGGGCGGTACTGAAGCTTTCTTT. It is translated as CASSQVLGGTEAFF. V is TRBV14 and J is TRBJ1-1; unclear D gene. The V and J ends lost 1 base and 5 bases respectively, with 11 bases between them. The length of the CDR3 is 14 residues. Germline assignment: CDR1 SGHDN and CDR2 FVKESK.

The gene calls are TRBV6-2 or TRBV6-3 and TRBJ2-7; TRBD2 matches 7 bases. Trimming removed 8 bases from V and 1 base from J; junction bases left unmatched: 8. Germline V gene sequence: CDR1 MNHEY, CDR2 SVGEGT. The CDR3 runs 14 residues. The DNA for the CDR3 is TGTGCCAGCCTCCAACCGGGGGGATCCTACGAGCAGTACTTC. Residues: CASLQPGGSYEQYF.

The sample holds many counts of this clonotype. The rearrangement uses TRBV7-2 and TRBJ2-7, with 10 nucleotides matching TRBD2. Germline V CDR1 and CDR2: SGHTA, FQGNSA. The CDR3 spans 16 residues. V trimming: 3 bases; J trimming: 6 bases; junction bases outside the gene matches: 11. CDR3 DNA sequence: TGTGCCAGCAGCTTTCAATCAGCGGGAGGGCCAGGCGAGCAGTACTTC. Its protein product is CASSFQSAGGPGEQYF.

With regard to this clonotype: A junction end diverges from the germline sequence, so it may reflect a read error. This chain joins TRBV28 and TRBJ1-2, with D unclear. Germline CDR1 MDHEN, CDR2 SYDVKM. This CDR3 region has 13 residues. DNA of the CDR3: TGTGCCAGCTCGCAGCAAGCTAACTATGGCGACACCTTC. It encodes CASSQQANYGDTF.

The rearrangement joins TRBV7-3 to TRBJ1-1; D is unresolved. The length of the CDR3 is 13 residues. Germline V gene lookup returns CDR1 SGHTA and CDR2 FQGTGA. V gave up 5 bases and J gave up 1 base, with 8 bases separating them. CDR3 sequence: CASSVDSNTEAFF. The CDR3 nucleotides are TGTGCCAGCAGCGTGGATTCGAACACTGAAGCTTTCTTT.